This T cell receptor (beta chain) is drawn from a study of blood T cell repertoires in COVID-19. The CDR3 has 15 amino acids. The V gene's germline CDR1 is SGHRS and CDR2 YFSETQ. V gave up 0 bases and J gave up 6 bases; unmatched junction bases: 5. Clones were read by immunoSEQ multiplex PCR, and TCRdb kept only the in-frame ones, dropping some. Among more than 150,000 clones listed, roughly 80% were seen once. This clone occurred a few times. At the DNA level, this CDR3 is encoded by other sequences in the same sample as well. The sequenced sample consisted of peripheral blood. The sequence was collected from a human donor in a cohort sampled during active COVID-19. The J gene is TRBJ2-1, the V gene TRBV5-1, with 8 bases lining up with TRBD1. CDR3 sequence (DNA): TGCGCCAGCAGCTTGGTTGCAGGGGGCCTCAATGAGCAGTTCTTC. This gives the protein CASSLVAGGLNEQFF.